The 23 T cell receptor beta chains below were found in one sample sequenced in a study of T cell responses to AZD1222 COVID-19 vaccine. Libraries were prepared by immunoSEQ multiplex PCR; TCRdb keeps only in-frame clonotypes and omits some of them. The sample lists about 90,000 clones, roughly 90% occurring once. This material consisted of peripheral blood, taken 28 days after the second AZD1222 dose. The source is an adult who received the AZD1222 COVID-19 vaccine.

CDR3 in amino acids: CASGGTRRGNEQYF. The DNA for the CDR3 is TGTGCCAGCGGGGGGACTCGGAGGGGAAACGAGCAGTACTTC. This rearrangement joins TRBV19 to TRBJ2-7; TRBD2 aligns across 7 bases. CDR3 length: 14 residues. After removal of 9 bases from V and 5 bases from J, the junction contained 13 bases not matched to a gene. Germline loops: CDR1 LNHDA, CDR2 SQIVND (reference sequence). Using reference TRBV19 and TRBJ2-7 for the parts outside the CDR3, the full variable domain is DGGITQSPKYLFRKEGQNVTLSCEQNLNHDAMYWYRQDPGQGLRLIYYSQIVNDFQKGDIAEGYSVSREKKESFPLTVTSAQKNPTAFYLCASGGTRRGNEQYFGPGTRLTVT.

The V gene is TRBV7-6, the J gene TRBJ1-2; D gene ambiguous. Trimming stripped 3 bases from V and 4 bases from J, with 9 bases between. The CDR3 is made up of 13 amino acids. The V gene's germline CDR1 is SGHVS and CDR2 FNYEAQ. This chain's CDR3 is CASSFGEIYGYTF. For the CDR3, the DNA is TGTGCCAGCAGCTTTGGGGAGATCTATGGCTACACCTTC. The whole variable domain, filled in from reference TRBV7-6 and TRBJ1-2, reads GAGVSQSPRYKVTKRGQDVALRCDPISGHVSLYWYRQALGQGPEFLTYFNYEAQQDKSGLPNDRFSAERPEGSISTLTIQRTEQRDSAMYRCASSFGEIYGYTFGSGTRLTVV.

The chain uses TRBV7-2 and TRBJ2-5; D is unresolved. Germline CDR1 SGHTA, CDR2 FQGNSA. The V end lost 1 base, the J end lost 6 bases, and 9 bases lay between the germline ends. CDR3 length: 13 residues. CDR3 sequence (DNA): TGTGCCAGCAGCTTAGGATTAGGAAAGACCCAGTACTTC. The encoded protein is CASSLGLGKTQYF.

V gene TRBV11-2 combines with J gene TRBJ1-3, with D hard to call. Germline-derived CDR1 and CDR2 are SGHAT and FQNNGV. Trimming shortened V by 5 bases and J by 7 bases, and 12 bases separated the two germline ends. The length of the CDR3 is 13 residues. CDR3 sequence (DNA): TGTGCCAGCAGCCCTACCAACGGGAACACCATATATTTT. It specifies CASSPTNGNTIYF.

V usage is TRBV7-8 and J usage is TRBJ2-3; the D is unclear. Deletions cut 2 bases from V and 2 bases from J, with 11 bases between. The CDR3 totals 15 residues. Germline V gene sequence: CDR1 SGHVS, CDR2 FQNEAQ. DNA of the CDR3: TGTGCCAGCAGCTTACTGCAGGCAGACACAGATACGCAGTATTTT. Protein sequence: CASSLLQADTDTQYF.

This rearrangement joins TRBV7-6 to TRBJ2-3; TRBD2 matches at 9 bases. The germline V gene has CDR1 SGHVS and CDR2 FNYEAQ. This CDR3 has 14 residues. Trimming took 1 base from V and 4 from J; bases not matched to a gene: 0. The CDR3 DNA sequence: TGTGCCAGCAGCTTAGGCGGGGGGGCAGATACGCAGTATTTT. It specifies CASSLGGGADTQYF.

The DNA for the CDR3 is TGTGCCAGCAGTTACCTGACAGGGGCCCATGGCTACACCTTC. It codes for CASSYLTGAHGYTF. The chain has TRBV6-2 or TRBV6-3 and TRBJ1-2, with 8 bases that match TRBD1. Germline trimming cut 2 bases from V and 6 bases from J; bases unmatched to any gene: 5. This CDR3 contains 14 residues. Per the germline V gene, CDR1 is MNHEY and CDR2 is SVGEGT.

The chain couples TRBV27 to TRBJ2-5; tentative D call: TRBD2 (6 bases). The CDR3 runs 14 residues. Per the germline V gene, CDR1 is MNHEY and CDR2 is SMNVEV (reference sequence). V was cut by 8 bases and J by 4 bases, with 17 bases left in between. This CDR3 is CASAWGVVRETQYF. The CDR3 DNA reads TGTGCCAGCGCCTGGGGGGTAGTGAGAGAGACCCAGTACTTC.

The chain recombines TRBV27 with TRBJ1-1, with D tentatively TRBD1 (5 bases). V was clipped by 8 bases and J by 6 bases, with 13 bases between them. The CDR3 is 12 amino acids. The germline V gene has CDR1 MNHEY and CDR2 SMNVEV (reference sequence). The CDR3 coding sequence is TGTGCCAGCGGTTCAGGGATTCCTGAAGCTTTCTTT. Its translation: CASGSGIPEAFF.

The chain is built from TRBV28 and TRBJ2-5, with 7 positions matching TRBD2. V was clipped by 3 bases and J by 4 bases; unmatched bases: 2. CDR1 is MDHEN and CDR2 is SYDVKM in the germline V gene. CDR3 size: 13 residues. CDR3 nucleotides: TGTGCCAGCAGTTTCGGGGGGTTAGAGACCCAGTACTTC. This gives the protein CASSFGGLETQYF.

Written as DNA, the CDR3 is TGTGCCAGCAGTGAAACGTTCTCCGGCCAGCCCCAGCATTTT. This translates into CASSETFSGQPQHF. The V gene is TRBV25-1, the J gene TRBJ1-5; the D is unclear. Trimming stripped 2 bases from V and 7 bases from J, with 12 bases between. Per germline, CDR1 MGHDK and CDR2 SYGVNS. This CDR3 comprises 14 residues.

The rearrangement joins TRBV19 to TRBJ1-2; perhaps TRBD1 as D (5 bases). CDR3 size: 15 residues. Germline-derived CDR1 and CDR2 are LNHDA and SQIVND (reference sequence). Trimming stripped 3 bases from V and 0 bases from J, with 11 bases between. The CDR3: CASSIGTRTNYGYTF. The CDR3 bases are TGTGCCAGTAGTATCGGGACCAGGACTAACTATGGCTACACCTTC.

This sequence joins TRBV5-1 and TRBJ2-3; D perhaps matches TRBD2 (5 bases). This CDR3 comprises 13 residues. Germline V gene lookup returns CDR1 SGHRS and CDR2 YFSETQ. V shed 0 bases and J shed 5 bases, with 7 bases lying between them. The CDR3 nucleotides read TGCGCCAGCAGCTTGGTCGGGGTAGATACGCAGTATTTT. Encoded protein: CASSLVGVDTQYF.

V gene TRBV5-6 combines with J gene TRBJ1-5; D is perhaps TRBD1 (6 bases). Germline loops: CDR1 SGHDT, CDR2 YYEEEE. The V gene lost 0 bases and the J gene lost 9 bases, with 10 bases spanning the gap. There are 13 residues in the CDR3. The CDR3 DNA sequence: TGTGCCAGCAGCTTGGGGGGCAGGGGGCCCCAGCATTTT. Translation gives CASSLGGRGPQHF.

The chain uses TRBV18 and TRBJ2-5; no reliable D call. The CDR3 consists of 11 residues. Germline V gene data show CDR1 as KGHSH and CDR2 as LQKENI. The V end was cut by 5 bases, the J end by 1 base, with 2 bases between. The CDR3 bases are TGTGCCAGCTCAGGCCAAGAGACCCAGTACTTC. Protein sequence: CASSGQETQYF.

The chain joins TRBV14 to TRBJ2-1; 11 nucleotides agree with TRBD2. CDR1 and CDR2 from the germline V gene are SGHDN and FVKESK. This CDR3 spans 16 amino acids. V was clipped by 0 bases and J by 6 bases; unmatched bases: 4. CDR3 in DNA: TGTGCCAGCAGCCAAGACGGGCTAGCGGGGGGCAATGAGCAGTTCTTC. It codes for CASSQDGLAGGNEQFF.

This chain connects TRBV9 to TRBJ1-1; D perhaps matches TRBD1 (6 bases). The V gene's germline CDR1 is SGDLS and CDR2 YYNGEE. The CDR3 has 17 amino acids. V was trimmed by 3 bases and J by 4 bases, leaving 22 bases between them. The CDR3 spells CASSAGTSSKLGTEAFF. CDR3 bases: TGTGCCAGCAGCGCCGGGACAAGCTCCAAGTTGGGCACTGAAGCTTTCTTT.

The rearrangement uses TRBV9 and TRBJ1-2; no clear D gene. This CDR3 is 14 amino acids long. Trimming removed 0 bases at V and 6 bases at J, with 12 bases between. Germline CDR1 SGDLS, CDR2 YYNGEE. The CDR3 sequence: CASSVVGGSDGYTF. In DNA form, the CDR3 reads TGTGCCAGCAGCGTAGTCGGAGGTAGCGATGGCTACACCTTC.

This chain links TRBV18 with TRBJ1-1; TRBD1 might be the D (6 bases). Between the trimmed V and J ends, which lost 2 bases and 2 bases, there was a span of 12 bases. Germline V CDR1 and CDR2: KGHSH, LQKENI. The CDR3 consists of 15 residues. CDR3 residues: CASSPGQQVNTEAFF. The CDR3 region has the DNA TGTGCCAGCTCACCAGGACAGCAAGTTAACACTGAAGCTTTCTTT.

The V and J genes are TRBV6-5 and TRBJ1-6, with D uncertain. The V end lost 8 bases, the J end lost 5 bases, and 13 bases lay between the germline ends. CDR1 is MNHEY and CDR2 is SVGAGI in the germline V gene. This CDR3 contains 14 residues. The CDR3 DNA is TGTGCCAGCCGGCCGGGGAGCAATAATTCACCCCTCCACTTT. This translates into CASRPGSNNSPLHF.

This chain joins TRBV7-8 and TRBJ2-3; D may be TRBD2 (6 bases). This CDR3 contains 17 residues. V lost 8 bases and J 6 bases, leaving 27 bases between the germline ends. CDR1 and CDR2 (germline): SGHVS, FQNEAQ. The CDR3 coding sequence is TGTGCCAGCCAGACCCGCGGGACTCAAGGAACCATGGATACGCAGTATTTT. Translating it yields CASQTRGTQGTMDTQYF.

Only a few counts were recorded for this clone. The chain recombines TRBV3-1 (or the pseudogene TRBV3-2) with TRBJ1-4, with D maybe TRBD1 (6 bases). Germline V gene lookup returns CDR1 LGHDT and CDR2 YNNKEL (reference sequence). The CDR3 runs 17 residues. Trimming stripped 2 bases from V and 0 bases from J, with 13 bases between. Here the CDR3 reads CASSQWTAIATNEKLFF. In DNA form, the CDR3 reads TGTGCCAGCAGCCAATGGACAGCTATTGCAACTAATGAAAAACTGTTTTTT.

V is TRBV11-1 and J is TRBJ2-5; possibly TRBD1 for D (6 bases). The CDR3 length is 12 residues. Trimming pared 6 bases from V and 13 bases from J, leaving 18 bases between. Germline values: CDR1 SGHAT, CDR2 FQDESV (reference sequence). CDR3 amino acids: CASRLKPGQRYF. CDR3 sequence (DNA): TGTGCCAGCAGACTTAAACCGGGACAAAGGTACTTC.